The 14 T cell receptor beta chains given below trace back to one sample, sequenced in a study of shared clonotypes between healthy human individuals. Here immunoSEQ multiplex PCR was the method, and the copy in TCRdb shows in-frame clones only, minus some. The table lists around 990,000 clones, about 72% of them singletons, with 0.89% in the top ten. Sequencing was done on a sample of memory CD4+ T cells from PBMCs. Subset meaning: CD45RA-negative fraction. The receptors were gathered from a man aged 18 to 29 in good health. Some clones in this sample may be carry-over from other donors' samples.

The CDR3 DNA sequence: TGCGCCAGCAGCCAAGGGGACGCCTATTCCGGGGCCAACGTCCTGACTTTC. Translation gives CASSQGDAYSGANVLTF. The genes are TRBV4-1 and TRBJ2-6; D is tentatively TRBD1 or TRBD2 (5 bases each). The length of the CDR3 is 17 residues. The V end was cut by 1 base, the J end by 4 bases, with 14 bases between. Germline CDR1 reads MGHRA; CDR2 reads YSYEKL.

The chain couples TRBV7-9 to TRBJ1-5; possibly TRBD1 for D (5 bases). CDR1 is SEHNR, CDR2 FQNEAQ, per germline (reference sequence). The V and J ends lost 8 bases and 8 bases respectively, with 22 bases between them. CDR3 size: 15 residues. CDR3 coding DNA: TGTGCCAGCCCTCCCGCCGGGGGTGAGGGAAAGCCCCAGCATTTT. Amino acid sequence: CASPPAGGEGKPQHF.

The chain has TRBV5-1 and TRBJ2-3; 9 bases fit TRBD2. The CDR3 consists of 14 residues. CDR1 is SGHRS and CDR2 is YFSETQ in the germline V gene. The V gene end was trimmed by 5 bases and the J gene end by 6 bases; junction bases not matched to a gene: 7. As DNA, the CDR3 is TGCGCCAGCAGTCCTATAGCGGGAGTGGATACGCAGTATTTT. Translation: CASSPIAGVDTQYF. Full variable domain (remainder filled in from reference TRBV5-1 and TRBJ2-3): KAGVTQTPRYLIKTRGQQVTLSCSPISGHRSVSWYQQTPGQGLQFLFEYFSETQRNKGNFPGRFSGRQFSNSRSEMNVSTLELGDSALYLCASSPIAGVDTQYFGPGTRLTVL.

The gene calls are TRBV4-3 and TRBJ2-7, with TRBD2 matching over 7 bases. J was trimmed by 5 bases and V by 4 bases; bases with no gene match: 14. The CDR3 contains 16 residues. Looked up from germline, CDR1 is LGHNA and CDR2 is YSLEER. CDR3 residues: CASSRGPGLIGHEQYF. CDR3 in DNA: TGCGCCAGCAGCCGGGGACCGGGACTAATCGGTCACGAGCAGTACTTC.

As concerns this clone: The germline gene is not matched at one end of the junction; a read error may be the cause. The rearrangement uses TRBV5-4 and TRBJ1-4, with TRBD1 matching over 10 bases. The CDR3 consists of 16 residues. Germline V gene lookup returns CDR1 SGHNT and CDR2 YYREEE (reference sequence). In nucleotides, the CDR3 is TGCGCCAGCAGCCAAGATCTTGGGACAGGGGCCGAAAAACTGTTTTTT. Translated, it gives CASSQDLGTGAEKLFF.

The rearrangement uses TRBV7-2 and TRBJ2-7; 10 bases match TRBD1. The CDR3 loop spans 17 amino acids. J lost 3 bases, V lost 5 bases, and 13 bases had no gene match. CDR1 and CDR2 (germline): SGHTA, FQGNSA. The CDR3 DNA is TGTGCCAGCAGCGCGGCGAAAATAGGACAGGGGGTCTACGAGCAGTACTTC. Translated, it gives CASSAAKIGQGVYEQYF.

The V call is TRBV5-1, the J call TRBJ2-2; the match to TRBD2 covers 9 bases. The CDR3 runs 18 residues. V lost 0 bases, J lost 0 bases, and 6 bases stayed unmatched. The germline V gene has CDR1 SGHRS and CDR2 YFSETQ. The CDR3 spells CASSLGLAGPTNTGELFF. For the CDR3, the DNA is TGCGCCAGCAGCTTGGGGCTAGCGGGGCCGACGAACACCGGGGAGCTGTTTTTT.

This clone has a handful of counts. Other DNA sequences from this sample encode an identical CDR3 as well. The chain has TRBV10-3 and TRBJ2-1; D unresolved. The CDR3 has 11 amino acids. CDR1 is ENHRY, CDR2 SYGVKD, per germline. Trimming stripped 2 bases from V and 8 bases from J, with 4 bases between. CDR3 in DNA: TGTGCCATCAGTGAGGGGGATGAGCAGTTCTTC. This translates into CAISEGDEQFF.

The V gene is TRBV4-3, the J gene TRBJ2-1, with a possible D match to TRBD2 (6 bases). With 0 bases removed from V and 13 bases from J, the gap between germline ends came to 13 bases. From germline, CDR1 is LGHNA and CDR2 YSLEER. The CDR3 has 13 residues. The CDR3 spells CASSQDPIGTQFF. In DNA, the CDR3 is TGCGCCAGCAGCCAAGACCCTATTGGGACTCAGTTCTTC.

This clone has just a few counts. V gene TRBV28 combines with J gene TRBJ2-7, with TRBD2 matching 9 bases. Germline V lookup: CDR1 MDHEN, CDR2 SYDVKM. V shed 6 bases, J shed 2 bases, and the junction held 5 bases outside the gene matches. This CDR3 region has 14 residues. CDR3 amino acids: CASSLAGVAYEQYF. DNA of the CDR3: TGTGCCAGCAGCTTAGCGGGAGTCGCCTACGAGCAGTACTTC.

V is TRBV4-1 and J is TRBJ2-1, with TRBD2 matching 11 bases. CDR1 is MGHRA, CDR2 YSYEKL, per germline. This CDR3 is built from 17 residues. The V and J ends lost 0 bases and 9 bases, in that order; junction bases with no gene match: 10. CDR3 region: CASSQDVGASGRTEQFF. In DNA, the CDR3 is TGCGCCAGCAGCCAAGATGTTGGAGCTAGCGGGAGGACTGAGCAGTTCTTC.

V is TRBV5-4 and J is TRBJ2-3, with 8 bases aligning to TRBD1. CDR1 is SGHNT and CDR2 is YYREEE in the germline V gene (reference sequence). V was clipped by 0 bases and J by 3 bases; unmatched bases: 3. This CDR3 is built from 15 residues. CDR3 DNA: TGTGCCAGCAGCTTGGCGACAGGGGTTACAGATACGCAGTATTTT. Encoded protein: CASSLATGVTDTQYF.

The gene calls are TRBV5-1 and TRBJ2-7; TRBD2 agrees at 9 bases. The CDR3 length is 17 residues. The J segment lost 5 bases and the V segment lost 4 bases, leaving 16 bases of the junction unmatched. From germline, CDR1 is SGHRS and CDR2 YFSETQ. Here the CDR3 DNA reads TGCGCCAGCAGCCTAGGGATGGGCGGGAGGGCCCTGGACGAGCAGTACTTC. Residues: CASSLGMGGRALDEQYF.

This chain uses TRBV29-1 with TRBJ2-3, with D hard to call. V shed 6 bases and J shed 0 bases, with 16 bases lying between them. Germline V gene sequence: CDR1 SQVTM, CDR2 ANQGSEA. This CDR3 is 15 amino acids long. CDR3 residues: CSVSLQSSSTDTQYF. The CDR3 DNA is TGCAGCGTCTCCCTTCAATCCTCTAGCACAGATACGCAGTATTTT.